What follows is one T cell receptor (beta chain) and its context. The antigen is not known. The junction departs from germline at one end; a sequencing error may be responsible. Researchers prepared the TCRbeta library using unique molecular identifiers, the study reports. Using its own MiXCR run on the PCR reads, TCRdb lists one record per CDR3 protein. The sample has fewer than 3,500 distinct CDR3 sequences; about 28% are singletons. This CDR3 is 11 amino acids long. Germline assignment: CDR1 SGHDT and CDR2 YYEEEE. The sample is drawn from a study of T-cell reconstitution after alpha-beta-depleted transplantation in children. Study results and caveats: Roughly two months post-transplant, alpha-beta T cells reportedly originated from several hundred graft clones that had expanded. Fresh T-cell production supplied most of the T-cell counts and diversity seen one year after transplant. The high TCRbeta diversity at day 60 in some patients came from surviving recipient T cells and thymic progenitors.

V gene TRBV5-6 combines with J gene TRBJ1-1; tentative D call: TRBD1 (5 bases). The receptor was isolated from a male patient between 2 and 15 years old who had a stem cell transplant for acute myeloid leukemia, so the T cells may come from the graft donor. The material sequenced was PBMCs, mostly from graft donor cells, taken 60 days after TCRalphabeta/CD19-depleted stem cell transplant. The CDR3 here is CFPGENTEAFF. In nucleotides, the CDR3 is TGCTTCCCGGGGGAGAACACTGAAGCTTTCTTT.